A selection of T cell receptor beta chains follows, all from one sample in a study of monozygotic twins with inflammatory bowel disease. With the 5' RACE reads reprocessed, TCRdb shows one record per CDR3 protein and no DNA. The sample table sets out 400,000 to 500,000 distinct CDR3 sequences. The specimen was blood. Every receptor here comes from a human donor with ulcerative colitis or Crohn's disease, or a healthy co-twin of an affected twin (not recorded which). Both conserved end residues are part of each CDR3.

v_call: TRBV4-2; j_call: TRBJ1-6; cdr3_aa: CASSQLGQGNSYNSPLHF
v_call: TRBV5-8; j_call: TRBJ2-5; cdr3_aa: CASSYYGYQETQYF
v_call: TRBV20-1; j_call: TRBJ1-1; cdr3_aa: CSAQAYTEAFF
v_call: TRBV28; j_call: TRBJ2-7; cdr3_aa: CASKTGNYEQYF
v_call: TRBV28; j_call: TRBJ2-5; cdr3_aa: CASSLQSRETQYF
v_call: TRBV18; j_call: TRBJ2-5; cdr3_aa: CASSPRAARTQETQYF
v_call: TRBV18; j_call: TRBJ2-1; cdr3_aa: CASFEGLAGNEQFF
v_call: TRBV20-1; j_call: TRBJ2-3; cdr3_aa: CSARVPRYTDTQYF
v_call: TRBV10-3; j_call: TRBJ2-3; cdr3_aa: CAISESSGNTDTQYF
v_call: TRBV7-6; j_call: TRBJ1-4; cdr3_aa: CASSRVTGSSNEKLFF
v_call: TRBV28; j_call: TRBJ2-5; cdr3_aa: CASTGSQETQYF
v_call: TRBV5-1; j_call: TRBJ1-2; cdr3_aa: CASEKTGTGGAGGYTF
v_call: TRBV12-3/TRBV12-4; j_call: TRBJ1-1; cdr3_aa: CASRTDRLMNTEAFF
v_call: TRBV6-1; j_call: TRBJ1-6; cdr3_aa: CASSPLSSYNSPLHF
v_call: TRBV29-1; j_call: TRBJ2-7; cdr3_aa: CSVEPSGTYEQYF
v_call: TRBV7-2; j_call: TRBJ1-2; cdr3_aa: CASSLSGRGYTF
v_call: TRBV7-2; j_call: TRBJ2-1; cdr3_aa: CASSLGVNEQFF
v_call: TRBV28; j_call: TRBJ1-6; cdr3_aa: CASTWGGSGSPLHF
v_call: TRBV10-3; j_call: TRBJ2-7; cdr3_aa: CAISDAMALAAYEQYF
v_call: TRBV5-1; j_call: TRBJ2-1; cdr3_aa: CASSFGTAPGEQFF
v_call: TRBV5-1; j_call: TRBJ2-2; cdr3_aa: CASSWYRGRTGELFF
v_call: TRBV6-2/TRBV6-3; j_call: TRBJ2-3; cdr3_aa: CASSYSSGQGTSTDTQYF
v_call: TRBV3-1; j_call: TRBJ2-1; cdr3_aa: CASSQVVSDNSYNEQFF
v_call: TRBV18; j_call: TRBJ1-2; cdr3_aa: CASSPSPVNYGYTF
v_call: TRBV15; j_call: TRBJ2-2; cdr3_aa: CATSRDSVIKNTGELFF
v_call: TRBV20-1; j_call: TRBJ1-1; cdr3_aa: CSARTGALLNTEAFF
v_call: TRBV5-5; j_call: TRBJ1-1; cdr3_aa: CASSASGTGYTEAFF
v_call: TRBV4-3; j_call: TRBJ1-2; cdr3_aa: CASSQGAGDYGYTF
v_call: TRBV12-3/TRBV12-4; j_call: TRBJ1-1; cdr3_aa: CASSLGANTEAFF
v_call: TRBV7-2; j_call: TRBJ1-3; cdr3_aa: CASSPRQGGPGNTIYF
v_call: TRBV29-1; j_call: TRBJ2-5; cdr3_aa: CSTRDGQETQYF
v_call: TRBV10-3; j_call: TRBJ1-6; cdr3_aa: CAIKRTGNSPLHF
v_call: TRBV7-9; j_call: TRBJ2-1; cdr3_aa: CASSFGPPVQFF
v_call: TRBV7-2; j_call: TRBJ2-5; cdr3_aa: CASSLGSRLGGETQYF
v_call: TRBV18; j_call: TRBJ1-1; cdr3_aa: CASSPGTGAEAFF